Below are 15 T cell receptor beta chains sequenced from a single sample in a study of blood T cell repertoires in COVID-19 (TCRdb year 2020). Library preparation employed the immunoSEQ multiplex PCR assay. TCRdb provides this immuneACCESS table in a form limited to in-frame rearrangements. Some clones are lacking; in checked studies, under half of them reflect an unresolved V gene, and why the rest are absent is not known. In this sample the table shows 300,000 to 350,000 clones, 85% to 90% of which occur a single time. Of the sample, approximately 4% is held by the ten largest clones. Sequencing input: PBMCs or T cells enriched from blood (not recorded which). The source is a woman under 30 with acute COVID-19.

The rearrangement uses TRBV5-1 and TRBJ2-5; 9 nucleotides align to TRBD1. The CDR3 spans 14 residues. The germline gives CDR1 SGHRS, CDR2 YFSETQ. With 1 base clipped from V and 5 bases from J, the junction kept 3 bases outside the gene matches. The CDR3 reads CASSLNRGRETQYF. CDR3 DNA sequence: TGCGCCAGCAGCTTGAACAGGGGGCGGGAGACCCAGTACTTC.

This sequence joins TRBV25-1 and TRBJ2-6; possibly TRBD2 for D (6 bases). CDR3 length: 15 residues. Germline-derived CDR1 and CDR2 are MGHDK and SYGVNS. The germline V and J ends were trimmed by 4 bases and 4 bases, with 11 bases remaining between them. The DNA for the CDR3 is TGTGCCAGCAGTGTGGGAGGATCCGGGGCCAACGTCCTGACTTTC. This translates into CASSVGGSGANVLTF. The complete variable domain, with remaining parts taken from reference TRBV25-1 and TRBJ2-6, reads EADIYQTPRYLVIGTGKKITLECSQTMGHDKMYWYQQDPGMELHLIHYSYGVNSTEKGDLSSESTVSRIRTEHFPLTLESARPSHTSQYLCASSVGGSGANVLTFGAGSRLTVL.

The chain recombines TRBV28 with TRBJ1-5; D may be TRBD1 (6 bases). The CDR3 consists of 13 residues. Per the germline V gene, CDR1 is MDHEN and CDR2 is SYDVKM. V lost 3 bases and J lost 5, with 8 bases in between. CDR3 nucleotides: TGTGCCAGCAGTTTCCCAGGGGATCAGCCCCAGCATTTT. Protein: CASSFPGDQPQHF.

V usage is TRBV2 and J usage is TRBJ1-2; 8 bases are shared with TRBD1. Per germline, CDR1 SNHLY and CDR2 FYNNEI. This CDR3 has 15 amino acids. Germline trimming cut 6 bases from V and 8 bases from J; bases unmatched to any gene: 14. This CDR3 reads CASRAGTGPVGGYTF. In DNA, the CDR3 is TGTGCCAGCAGGGCTGGGACAGGCCCCGTGGGCGGCTACACCTTC.

The rearrangement links TRBV5-8 to TRBJ2-7; TRBD2 might be the D (5 bases). The V end was cut by 3 bases, the J end by 2 bases, with 15 bases between. CDR3 size: 15 residues. Germline CDR1 is SGHTS and CDR2 is YDEGEE. CDR3: CASSWAGNYPYEQYF. CDR3 bases: TGTGCCAGCAGCTGGGCCGGGAATTACCCCTACGAGCAGTACTTC.

The gene calls are TRBV7-3 and TRBJ2-5; D possibly corresponds to TRBD2 (6 bases). V dropped 4 bases and J dropped 2 bases, with 14 bases sitting between them. This CDR3 has 15 amino acids. From germline, CDR1 is SGHTA and CDR2 FQGTGA. The CDR3 spells CASSSTGGWQETQYF. DNA of the CDR3: TGTGCCAGCAGCTCAACCGGAGGGTGGCAAGAGACCCAGTACTTC.

The chain's CDR3 is CASNPSRLGDTDTQYF. CDR3 nucleotide sequence: TGTGCCAGCAACCCTTCTAGGTTAGGGGACACAGATACGCAGTATTTT. The chain has TRBV28 and TRBJ2-3, with D possibly matching TRBD1 (5 bases). Germline-derived CDR1 and CDR2 are MDHEN and SYDVKM. Trimming removed 7 bases at V and 2 bases at J, with 19 bases between. This CDR3 is 16 amino acids long.

The gene calls are TRBV5-1 and TRBJ1-2; 7 bases map to TRBD1. Losses at the gene ends were 1 base for V and 1 base for J; bases not matched to a gene: 4. The CDR3 is made up of 15 amino acids. CDR1 is SGHRS, CDR2 YFSETQ, per germline. CDR3 protein: CASSLQTGSNYGYTF. The CDR3 region has the DNA TGCGCCAGCAGCTTGCAGACAGGGAGTAACTATGGCTACACCTTC.

This rearrangement joins TRBV30 to TRBJ1-1; 7 bases align to TRBD1. Trimming removed 1 base from V and 0 bases from J; junction bases left unmatched: 14. CDR3 length equals 18 residues. Germline CDR1 GTSNPN, CDR2 SVGIG (reference sequence). DNA of the CDR3: TGTGCCTGGAGTGGCCCAGGAGGGGGCATAGAGATGAACACTGAAGCTTTCTTT. Translation: CAWSGPGGGIEMNTEAFF.

The gene calls are TRBV27 and TRBJ1-1; no firm D call. Germline V CDR1 and CDR2: MNHEY, SMNVEV (reference sequence). Trimming took 4 bases from V and 0 from J, leaving 12 bases between them. This CDR3 region has 15 residues. The CDR3 region is CASSYSGSLNTEAFF. CDR3 DNA: TGTGCCAGCAGTTACTCGGGGAGCTTGAACACTGAAGCTTTCTTT.

The chain carries TRBV10-3 and TRBJ2-1; perhaps TRBD2 as D (6 bases). V was cut by 4 bases and J by 13 bases, with 17 bases left in between. Looked up from germline, CDR1 is ENHRY and CDR2 is SYGVKD. CDR3 length: 13 amino acids. The CDR3, as DNA: TGTGCCATCAGTGTTCCTAGCGACTCAACTCAGTTCTTC. It encodes CAISVPSDSTQFF.

The chain recombines TRBV19 with TRBJ2-2; no firm D call. CDR1 and CDR2 (germline): LNHDA, SQIVND (reference sequence). V dropped 4 bases and J dropped 6 bases, with 18 bases sitting between them. This CDR3 is built from 16 residues. For the CDR3, the DNA is TGTGCCAGTAGTAGAACCTCCGACCAGGATTCCGGGGAGCTGTTTTTT. Translated: CASSRTSDQDSGELFF.

The rearrangement joins TRBV6-5 to TRBJ2-1, with 11 bases lining up with TRBD2. Losses at the gene ends were 2 bases for V and 10 bases for J; bases not matched to a gene: 10. Germline assignment: CDR1 MNHEY and CDR2 SVGAGI. The CDR3 spans 16 residues. CDR3 protein: CASSYGASGRSREQFF. CDR3 DNA: TGTGCCAGCAGTTACGGGGCTAGCGGGAGGTCCAGGGAGCAGTTCTTC.

The chain is built from TRBV28 and TRBJ1-6; the D gene is possibly TRBD1 (6 bases). Germline lookup yields CDR1 MDHEN and CDR2 SYDVKM. Trimming shortened V by 6 bases and J by 3 bases, and 15 bases separated the two germline ends. This CDR3 spans 16 amino acids. The CDR3, as DNA: TGTGCCAGCAGGGGATCCGACAGGATCTATAATTCACCCCTCCACTTT. This encodes CASRGSDRIYNSPLHF.

This clone has only one observation. This chain connects TRBV11-3 to TRBJ2-3; D gene unclear. CDR3 size: 20 residues. Deletions cut 3 bases from V and 2 bases from J, with 27 bases between. The V gene's germline CDR1 is SGHNT and CDR2 YENEEA. The CDR3 loop reads CASSLSLLVLPPKDTDTQYF. The CDR3 DNA reads as TGTGCCAGCAGCTTGAGCCTCCTAGTTTTGCCTCCAAAAGACACAGATACGCAGTATTTT.